This T cell receptor (beta chain) is drawn from a study of metastatic and nonmetastatic thyroid tumors. Study context: Repertoires from malignant and benign thyroid patients were compared across blood and tumor or nodule tissue.

Nobody among the patients had been given any treatment before thyroid surgery. This CDR3 comprises 19 residues. The V end lost 5 bases, the J end lost 0 bases, and 24 bases lay between the germline ends. Germline values: CDR1 MNHEY, CDR2 SVGEGT. MiXCR was used by TCRdb to re-call the PCR reads. Of some 27,000 clones listed, around a fifth were seen once; the top ten hold 20% to 30%. This clone has a count of ten or more. The rearrangement uses TRBV6-2 or TRBV6-3 and TRBJ2-3, with D perhaps matching TRBD1 (6 bases). The specimen sequenced was blood. The sequence derives from a male donor with papillary thyroid cancer or a benign thyroid nodule (not recorded which). Some clones in this sample may be carry-over from other donors' samples. The CDR3 loop is CASSHRILWGLGSTDTQYF. CDR3 coding DNA: TGTGCCAGCAGTCATCGTATTCTGTGGGGGCTCGGTAGCACAGATACGCAGTATTTT.